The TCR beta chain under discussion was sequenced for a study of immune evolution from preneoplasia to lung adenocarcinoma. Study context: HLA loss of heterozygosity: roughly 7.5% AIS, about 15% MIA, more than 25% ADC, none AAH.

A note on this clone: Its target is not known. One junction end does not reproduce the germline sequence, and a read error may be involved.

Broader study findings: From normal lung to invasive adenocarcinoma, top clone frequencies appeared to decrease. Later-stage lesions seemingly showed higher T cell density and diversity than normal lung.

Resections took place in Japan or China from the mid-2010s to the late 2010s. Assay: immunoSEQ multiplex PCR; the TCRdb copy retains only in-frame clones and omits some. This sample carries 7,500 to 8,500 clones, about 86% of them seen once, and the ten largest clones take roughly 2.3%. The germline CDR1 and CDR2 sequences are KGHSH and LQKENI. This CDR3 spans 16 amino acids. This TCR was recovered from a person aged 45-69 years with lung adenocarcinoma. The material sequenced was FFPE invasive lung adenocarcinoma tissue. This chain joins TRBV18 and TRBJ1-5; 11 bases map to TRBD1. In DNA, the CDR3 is TGTGCCAGCTCACCCGGGACAGGGGGAGGTAATCAGTCCCAGCATTTT. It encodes CASSPGTGGGNQSQHF.